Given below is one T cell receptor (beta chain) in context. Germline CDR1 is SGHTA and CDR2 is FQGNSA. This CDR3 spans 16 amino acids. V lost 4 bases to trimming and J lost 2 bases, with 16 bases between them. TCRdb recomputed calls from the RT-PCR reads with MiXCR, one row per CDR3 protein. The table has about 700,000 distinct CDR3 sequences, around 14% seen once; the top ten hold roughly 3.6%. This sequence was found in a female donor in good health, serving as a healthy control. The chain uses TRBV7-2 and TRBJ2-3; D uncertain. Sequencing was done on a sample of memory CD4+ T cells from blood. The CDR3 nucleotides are TGTGCCAGCAGCTCCCTGACCCTGAGAGACACAGATACGCAGTATTTT. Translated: CASSSLTLRDTDTQYF.